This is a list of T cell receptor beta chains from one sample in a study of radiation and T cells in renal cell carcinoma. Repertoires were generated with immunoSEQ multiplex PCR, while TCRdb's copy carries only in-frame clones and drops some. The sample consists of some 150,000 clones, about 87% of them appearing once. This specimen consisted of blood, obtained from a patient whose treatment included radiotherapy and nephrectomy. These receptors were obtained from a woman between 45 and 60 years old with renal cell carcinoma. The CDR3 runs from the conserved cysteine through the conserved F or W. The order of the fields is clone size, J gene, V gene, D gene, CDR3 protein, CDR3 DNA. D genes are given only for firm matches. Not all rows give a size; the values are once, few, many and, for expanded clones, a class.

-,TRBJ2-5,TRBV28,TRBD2,CASRTGTSGWETQYF,TGTGCCAGCAGGACCGGGACTAGCGGATGGGAGACCCAGTACTTC
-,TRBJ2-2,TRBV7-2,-,CASSQGGFTGELFF,TGTGCCAGCAGTCAGGGGGGTTTCACCGGGGAGCTGTTTTTT
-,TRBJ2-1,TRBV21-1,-,CASSIDRRTGYNEQFF,TGTGCCAGCAGCATAGACCGTCGGACAGGGTACAATGAGCAGTTCTTC
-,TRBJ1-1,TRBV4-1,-,CASSHRTENTEAFF,TGCGCCAGCAGCCATAGAACGGAAAACACTGAAGCTTTCTTT
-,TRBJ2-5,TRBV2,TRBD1,CASRRDREETQYF,TGTGCCAGCAGGAGGGACAGGGAAGAGACCCAGTACTTC
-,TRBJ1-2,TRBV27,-,CATCTRGNYGYTF,TGTGCCACCTGCACCCGGGGAAACTATGGCTACACCTTC
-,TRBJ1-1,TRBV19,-,CASSIVGGVDTEAFF,TGTGCCAGTAGTATAGTGGGGGGCGTGGACACTGAAGCTTTCTTT
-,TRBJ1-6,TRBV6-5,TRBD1,CASSYSSGQTNSPLHF,TGTGCCAGCAGTTACTCCTCGGGACAGACTAATTCACCCCTCCACTTT
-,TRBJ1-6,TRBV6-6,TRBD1,CASRDRGDNSPLHF,TGTGCCAGCCGGGACAGGGGAGATAATTCACCCCTCCACTTT
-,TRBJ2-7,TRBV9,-,CASSRSVSLRGNSYEQYF,TGTGCCAGCAGCCGTAGCGTCAGTCTCCGGGGAAACTCCTACGAGCAGTACTTC
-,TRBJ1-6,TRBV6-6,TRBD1,CASSYSDRGGSPLHF,TGTGCCAGCAGTTACTCGGACAGGGGAGGGTCACCCCTCCACTTT
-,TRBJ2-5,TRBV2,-,CASSVGTQETQYF,TGTGCCAGCAGTGTGGGGACACAGGAGACCCAGTACTTC
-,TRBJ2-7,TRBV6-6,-,CASSPPLGYSYEQYF,TGTGCCAGCAGCCCCCCCCTCGGGTATTCCTACGAGCAGTACTTC
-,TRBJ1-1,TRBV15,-,CATSRDTPEAFF,TGTGCCACCAGCAGAGATACCCCTGAAGCTTTCTTT
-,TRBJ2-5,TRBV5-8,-,CASSLTSSDSQETQYF,TGTGCCAGCAGCTTGACTTCTAGCGACTCCCAAGAGACCCAGTACTTC
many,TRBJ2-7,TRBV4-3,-,CASSQDLSSYEQYF,TGCGCCAGCAGCCAAGATTTGAGCTCCTACGAGCAGTACTTC
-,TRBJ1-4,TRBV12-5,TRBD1,CASGFTLHWDRGQVNEKLFF,TGTGCTAGTGGTTTCACTCTACACTGGGACAGGGGGCAAGTTAATGAAAAACTGTTTTTT
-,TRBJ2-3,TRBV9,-,CASSVEAGVIDTQYF,TGTGCCAGCAGCGTAGAAGCAGGGGTAATAGATACGCAGTATTTT
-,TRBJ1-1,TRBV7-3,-,CASSKDGTNTEAFF,TGTGCCAGCAGCAAAGACGGGACTAACACTGAAGCTTTCTTT
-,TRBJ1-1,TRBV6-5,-,CASSYHSADTEAFF,TGTGCCAGCAGTTACCATTCGGCCGACACTGAAGCTTTCTTT
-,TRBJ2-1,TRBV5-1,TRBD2,CASSLAGVTYNEQFF,TGCGCCAGCAGCTTAGCGGGGGTGACCTACAATGAGCAGTTCTTC
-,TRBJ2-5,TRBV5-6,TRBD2,CASSLRSGLRQETQYF,TGTGCCAGCAGCTTGCGATCGGGACTACGCCAAGAGACCCAGTACTTC
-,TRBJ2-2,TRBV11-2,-,CASSLSLATGELFF,TGTGCCAGCAGCTTAAGCTTAGCTACCGGGGAGCTGTTTTTT
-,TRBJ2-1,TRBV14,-,CASSQDQGGEQFF,TGTGCCAGCAGCCAAGATCAGGGCGGGGAGCAGTTCTTC
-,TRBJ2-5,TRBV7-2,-,CASSMRTKETQYF,TGTGCCAGCAGCATGAGGACAAAAGAGACCCAGTACTTC
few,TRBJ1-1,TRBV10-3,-,CAISPVNTEAFF,TGTGCCATCAGCCCAGTTAACACTGAAGCTTTCTTT
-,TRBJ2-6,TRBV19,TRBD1,CASQTGTVGANVLTF,TGTGCCAGTCAAACCGGGACAGTTGGGGCCAACGTCCTGACTTTC
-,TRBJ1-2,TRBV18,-,CASSPSGREDGYTF,TGTGCCAGCTCACCATCGGGGCGTGAGGATGGCTACACCTTC
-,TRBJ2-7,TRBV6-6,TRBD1,CASRHPPGQAHEQYF,TGTGCCAGCAGACACCCCCCGGGACAGGCCCACGAGCAGTACTTC
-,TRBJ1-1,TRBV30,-,CAWSLIGGEAFF,TGTGCCTGGAGTCTCATTGGCGGTGAAGCTTTCTTT
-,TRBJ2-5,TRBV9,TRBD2,CASSVGSGGPQETQYF,TGTGCCAGCAGCGTAGGGAGCGGGGGGCCCCAAGAGACCCAGTACTTC
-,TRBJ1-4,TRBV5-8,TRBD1,CASSPRTGKEKLFF,TGTGCCAGCAGCCCACGGACAGGGAAGGAAAAACTGTTTTTT
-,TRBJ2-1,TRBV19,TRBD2,CAKTGGPTYNEQFF,TGTGCCAAAACGGGGGGGCCGACTTACAATGAGCAGTTCTTC
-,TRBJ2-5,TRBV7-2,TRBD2,CASSFGGAGLETQYF,TGTGCCAGCAGCTTCGGGGGGGCGGGTTTGGAGACCCAGTACTTC
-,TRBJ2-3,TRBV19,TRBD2,CASSIGPTSGDTQYF,TGTGCCAGTAGTATAGGCCCGACTAGCGGAGATACGCAGTATTTT
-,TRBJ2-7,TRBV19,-,CASSIRGPFYEQYF,TGTGCCAGTAGTATCCGGGGGCCGTTCTACGAGCAGTACTTC
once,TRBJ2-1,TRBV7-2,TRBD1,CASSPRGTGVGNEQFF,TGTGCCAGCAGCCCCCGCGGGACAGGGGTGGGCAATGAGCAGTTCTTC
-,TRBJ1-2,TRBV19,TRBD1,CASSSTGGAGYGYTF,TGTGCCAGTAGTAGCACAGGGGGCGCGGGCTATGGCTACACCTTC
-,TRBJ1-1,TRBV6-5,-,CATWGREGNTEAFF,TGTGCCACGTGGGGCAGGGAGGGGAACACTGAAGCTTTCTTT
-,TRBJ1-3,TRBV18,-,CASSPGGASGNTIYF,TGTGCCAGCTCACCAGGTGGGGCCTCTGGAAACACCATATATTTT
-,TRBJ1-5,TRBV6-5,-,CASSPGVRINQPQHF,TGTGCCAGCAGCCCTGGAGTCAGGATCAATCAGCCCCAGCATTTT
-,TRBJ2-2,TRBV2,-,CASSEAGRANTGELFF,TGTGCCAGCAGTGAAGCGGGAAGGGCGAACACCGGGGAGCTGTTTTTT
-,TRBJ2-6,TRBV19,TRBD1,CASSMMWTGEAGANVLTF,TGTGCCAGTAGCATGATGTGGACAGGGGAGGCTGGGGCCAACGTCCTGACTTTC
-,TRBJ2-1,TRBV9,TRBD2,CASSPGLVIHNEQFF,TGTGCCAGCAGCCCCGGACTAGTAATTCACAATGAGCAGTTCTTC
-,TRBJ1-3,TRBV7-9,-,CASSLVRGPSGNTIYF,TGTGCCAGCAGCTTAGTCAGGGGACCCTCTGGAAACACCATATATTTT
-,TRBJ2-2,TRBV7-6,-,CASSPQTTNTGELFF,TGTGCCAGCAGCCCACAGACAACGAACACCGGGGAGCTGTTTTTT
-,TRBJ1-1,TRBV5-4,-,CATHTPNTEAFF,TGTGCCACGCACACTCCGAACACTGAAGCTTTCTTT
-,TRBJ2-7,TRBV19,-,CASSIGGHAPYEQYF,TGTGCCAGTAGTATCGGAGGACATGCCCCCTACGAGCAGTACTTC
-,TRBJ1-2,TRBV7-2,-,CASSSRRYYGYTF,TGTGCCAGCAGCTCACGACGGTACTATGGCTACACCTTC
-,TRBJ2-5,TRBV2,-,CASSVQGRIRETQYF,TGTGCCAGCAGTGTTCAAGGTCGTATCAGAGAGACCCAGTACTTC
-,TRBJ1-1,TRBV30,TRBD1,CAWDRGTNTEAFF,TGTGCCTGGGACAGGGGCACGAACACTGAAGCTTTCTTT
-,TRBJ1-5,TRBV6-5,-,CASSYYSNQPQHF,TGTGCCAGCAGTTATTATAGCAATCAGCCCCAGCATTTT
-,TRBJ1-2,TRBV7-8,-,CASSSQGSYYGYTF,TGTGCCAGCAGCTCACAGGGATCCTACTATGGCTACACCTTC
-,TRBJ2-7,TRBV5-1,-,CASSLALGANYEQYF,TGCGCCAGCAGCTTGGCCTTGGGGGCCAACTACGAGCAGTACTTC
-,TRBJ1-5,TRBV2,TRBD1,CASSGQAGRGNQPQHF,TGTGCCAGCAGCGGACAGGCGGGCCGCGGCAATCAGCCCCAGCATTTT
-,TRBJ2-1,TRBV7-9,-,CASSHRRDGYNEQFF,TGTGCCAGCAGCCATCGGAGGGACGGATACAATGAGCAGTTCTTC
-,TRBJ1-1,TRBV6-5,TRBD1,CASSYGGQGLSAAFF,TGTGCCAGCAGTTACGGGGGACAGGGGCTCTCGGCGGCTTTCTTT
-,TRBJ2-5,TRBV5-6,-,CASSSQGSRETQYF,TGTGCCAGCAGCTCGCAGGGGTCTCGGGAGACCCAGTACTTC
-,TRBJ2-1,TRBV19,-,CASSRDWGNEQFF,TGTGCCAGTAGCCGAGATTGGGGCAATGAGCAGTTCTTC